This TCR beta chain emerged from a study of T cell clones after liver transplantation. Overall study: Post-transplant blood was tracked for graft-donor-reactive T cell clones identified in a pre-transplant mixed lymphocyte reaction.

Study-level findings and limits: A larger donor-reactive than third-party decline suggested partial antigen-specific deletion.

Only in-frame clones appear in the TCRdb table, and some are missing; sequencing was by immunoSEQ multiplex PCR. The table includes approximately 1,200 clones, 45% to 55% detected once. On this clone itself: Antigen: not known.

CDR1 and CDR2 from the germline V gene are LNHDA and SQIVND (reference sequence). The CDR3 is 14 amino acids. Trimming took 9 bases from V and 0 from J, leaving 13 bases between them. Sequencing of dividing CFSE-low cells from the MLR defined alloreactive TCRbeta sequences. This clonotype was sampled from a human patient who received a liver transplant. These T cells may partly come from the graft donor. The sequencing input was CD4+ T cells from cultured PBMCs. The chain has TRBV19 and TRBJ2-3; D remains unclear. CDR3: CASAASRSTDTQYF. Written as DNA, the CDR3 is TGTGCCAGCGCCGCCAGTCGGAGCACAGATACGCAGTATTTT.